This passage covers 7 T cell receptor beta chains from one sample sequenced in a study of cytomegalovirus exposure and HLA in healthy donors (dated by TCRdb to 2015 to 2018). The library was prepared using the immunoSEQ multiplex PCR assay. TCRdb limited this immuneACCESS table to in-frame rearrangements with V and J called. A share of clones is missing; checked studies link under half to unresolved V genes, and the rest is unexplained. The sample table lists some 180,000 clones, roughly 86% of them with a count of one. Jointly, the top ten make up around 7.2% of the sample. Sequencing was performed on PBMCs. The receptors originated from a man aged 30 to 39 in good health and CMV-seropositive.

This chain uses TRBV15 with TRBJ2-6, with D perhaps matching TRBD1 (6 bases). The ends were cut back, 6 bases at V and 0 bases at J, with 12 bases in the middle. CDR3 length equals 16 residues. Germline V gene lookup returns CDR1 LNHNV and CDR2 YYDKDF (reference sequence). The CDR3 nucleotides are TGTGCCACCAGTAAAACAGGGATCTCTGGGGCCAACGTCCTGACTTTC. It encodes CATSKTGISGANVLTF.

The V and J genes are TRBV6-5 and TRBJ2-7; D ambiguous. The CDR3 has 15 residues. Trimming pared 6 bases from V and 0 bases from J, leaving 15 bases between. Germline V lookup: CDR1 MNHEY, CDR2 SVGAGI. The CDR3 sequence: CASSPPRLGSYEQYF. The DNA of the CDR3 is TGTGCCAGCAGCCCACCCCGACTCGGCTCCTACGAGCAGTACTTC.

This sequence joins TRBV7-3 and TRBJ2-7; TRBD1 matches 7 bases. CDR3 size: 15 residues. V lost 5 bases, J lost 4 bases, and 11 bases stayed unmatched. Germline CDR1 and CDR2: SGHTA and FQGTGA. The CDR3 DNA reads as TGTGCCAGCAGCCTCGACAGGGCTTCGGGGTACGAGCAGTACTTC. This encodes CASSLDRASGYEQYF.

The J gene is TRBJ2-7, the V gene TRBV6-1, with D perhaps matching TRBD1 or TRBD2 (6 bases each). Per germline, CDR1 MNHNS and CDR2 SASEGT. The CDR3 runs to 15 residues. V lost 6 bases and J lost 6, with 21 bases in between. CDR3 residues: CASSLNTGRLGEQYF. CDR3 DNA: TGTGCCAGCAGCCTTAATACAGGGAGGCTCGGCGAGCAGTACTTC.

This chain joins TRBV7-9 and TRBJ2-1; D is unclear. Per germline, CDR1 SEHNR and CDR2 FQNEAQ (reference sequence). This CDR3 spans 12 amino acids. Trimming removed 1 base from V and 8 bases from J, with 6 bases in between. For the CDR3, the DNA is TGTGCCAGCAGCTTAGATATAGATGAGCAGTTCTTC. Its translation is CASSLDIDEQFF.

The chain uses TRBV27 and TRBJ1-3; D is uncertain. This CDR3 has 16 residues. Germline V gene sequence: CDR1 MNHEY, CDR2 SMNVEV (reference sequence). Deletions cut 0 bases from V and 0 bases from J, with 9 bases between. CDR3 sequence (DNA): TGTGCCAGCAGTTTATCGTTACCCGGCTCTGGAAACACCATATATTTT. It is translated as CASSLSLPGSGNTIYF.

The chain is built from TRBV19 and TRBJ2-3; no clear D. Germline-derived CDR1 and CDR2 are LNHDA and SQIVND (reference sequence). The V end was cut by 0 bases, the J end by 3 bases, with 1 base between. CDR3 length: 12 amino acids. CDR3 loop: CASSIETDTQYF. The CDR3 coding sequence is TGTGCCAGTAGTATAGAGACAGATACGCAGTATTTT.